This T cell receptor beta chain was observed in a study of blood T cell repertoires in COVID-19. Study summary: The cDNA or gDNA used as material had been derived from T cells, B-cell-depleted T cells, or PBMCs.

Original analysis: How many nucleated cells were present was estimated from reference gene primer amplification. Clones were sequenced by immunoSEQ multiplex PCR, and TCRdb holds only the in-frame ones, with some missing. V and J calls and clone size are as listed in that table; D and trimming were resolved from the DNA. The sample contains 100,000 to 150,000 clones, roughly nine tenths of which appear only once. The receptor comes from a human donor in a cohort sampled during active COVID-19. What was sequenced was peripheral blood.

DNA of the CDR3: TGTGCCAGCAGCGGAAGCGGGGACGGAAAAAACATTCAGTACTTC. It yields the protein CASSGSGDGKNIQYF. The chain is built from TRBV5-4 and TRBJ2-4; the match to TRBD2 covers 7 bases. Germline lookup yields CDR1 SGHNT and CDR2 YYREEE (reference sequence). The CDR3 is 15 amino acids. V lost 4 bases to trimming and J lost 4 bases; unmatched junction nucleotides: 8.